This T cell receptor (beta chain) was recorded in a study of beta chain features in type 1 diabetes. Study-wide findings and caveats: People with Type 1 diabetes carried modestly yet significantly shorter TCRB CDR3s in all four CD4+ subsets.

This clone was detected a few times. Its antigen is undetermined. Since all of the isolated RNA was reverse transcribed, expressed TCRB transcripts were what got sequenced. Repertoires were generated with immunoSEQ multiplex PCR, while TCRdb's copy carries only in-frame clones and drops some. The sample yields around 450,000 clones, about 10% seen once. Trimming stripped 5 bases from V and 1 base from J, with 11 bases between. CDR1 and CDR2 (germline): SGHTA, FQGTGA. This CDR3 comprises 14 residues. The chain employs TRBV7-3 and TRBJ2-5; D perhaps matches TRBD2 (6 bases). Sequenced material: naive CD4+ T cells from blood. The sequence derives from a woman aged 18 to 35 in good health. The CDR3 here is CASSPTRSQETQYF. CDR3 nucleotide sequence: TGTGCCAGCAGCCCGACTAGGAGCCAAGAGACCCAGTACTTC.